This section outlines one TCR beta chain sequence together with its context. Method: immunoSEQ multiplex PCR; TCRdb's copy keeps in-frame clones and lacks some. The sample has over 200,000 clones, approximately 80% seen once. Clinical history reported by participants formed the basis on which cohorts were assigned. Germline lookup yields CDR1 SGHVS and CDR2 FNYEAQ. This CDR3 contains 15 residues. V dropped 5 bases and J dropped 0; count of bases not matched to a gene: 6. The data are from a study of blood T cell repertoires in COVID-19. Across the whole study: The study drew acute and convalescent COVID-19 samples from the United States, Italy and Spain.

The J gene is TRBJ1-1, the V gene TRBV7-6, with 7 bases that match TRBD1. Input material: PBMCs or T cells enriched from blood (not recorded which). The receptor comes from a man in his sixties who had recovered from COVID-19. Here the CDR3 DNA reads TGTGCCAGCAGCCCAATGACAGGGTTGAACACTGAAGCTTTCTTT. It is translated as CASSPMTGLNTEAFF.